The 24 T cell receptor beta chains given below trace back to one sample, sequenced in a study of blood T cell repertoires in COVID-19. TCRdb keeps only in-frame clones here, not all; method: immunoSEQ multiplex PCR. The sample holds 250,000 to 350,000 clones, 85% seen once. Sample: PBMCs or T cells enriched from blood (not recorded which). These receptor sequences come from a woman aged 45 to 65 who had recovered from COVID-19.

In this sample, this clone turned up once. The CDR3 DNA reads as TGTGCCATCAGTGAGCGAGTCGGGACAGGGACCTACGAGCAGTACTTC. Its translation is CAISERVGTGTYEQYF. The chain carries TRBV10-3 and TRBJ2-7; 9 bases are shared with TRBD1. The CDR3 consists of 16 residues. Germline V gene sequence: CDR1 ENHRY, CDR2 SYGVKD. V was clipped by 2 bases and J by 2 bases; unmatched bases: 7.

The chain links TRBV5-1 to TRBJ1-2; D is undetermined. Trimming removed 0 bases from V and 4 bases from J, with 10 bases in between. CDR1 is SGHRS, CDR2 YFSETQ, per germline. This CDR3 spans 14 amino acids. CDR3 residues: CASSLGATSYGYTF. The CDR3 nucleotides read TGCGCCAGCAGCTTGGGAGCGACGTCCTATGGCTACACCTTC.

This clone was found a few times. The chain uses TRBV5-5 and TRBJ2-5; 11 bases match TRBD2. The CDR3 contains 15 residues. V shed 2 bases, J shed 0 bases, and the junction held 0 bases outside the gene matches. Germline values: CDR1 SGHKS, CDR2 YYEKEE (reference sequence). CDR3 nucleotide sequence: TGTGCCAGCAGCTTACTAGCGGGGGACCAAGAGACCCAGTACTTC. Protein sequence: CASSLLAGDQETQYF.

V and J are TRBV19 and TRBJ2-4; D might be TRBD1 (6 bases). The CDR3 runs to 17 residues. Trimming pared 1 base from V and 0 bases from J, leaving 13 bases between. The germline V gene has CDR1 LNHDA and CDR2 SQIVND (reference sequence). The CDR3 DNA follows: TGTGCCAGTAGTATAGGGATGGGGGCGTCAGCCAAAAACATTCAGTACTTC. It translates to CASSIGMGASAKNIQYF.

This chain links TRBV6-7 with TRBJ2-7; 14 bases line up with TRBD2. TRBV6-7 is identified as an open reading frame with a role that is uncertain. The V and J ends lost 6 bases and 1 base, in that order; junction bases with no gene match: 8. The CDR3 runs to 17 residues. Written as DNA, the CDR3 is TGTGCCAGCAGGCCGGGACTAGCGGGGGCGGCGTCCTACGAGCAGTACTTC. Its protein product is CASRPGLAGAASYEQYF.

This chain joins TRBV11-2 and TRBJ2-1, with 7 nucleotides matching TRBD2. This CDR3 has 15 amino acids. Germline assignment: CDR1 SGHAT and CDR2 FQNNGV. Trimming took 4 bases from V and 8 from J; bases not matched to a gene: 11. The CDR3 coding sequence is TGTGCCAGCAGCTCGCGGGACTACAATATCGATGAGCAGTTCTTC. Encoded protein: CASSSRDYNIDEQFF.

In its sample, this clone was seen a few times. The chain recombines TRBV7-8 with TRBJ2-3; D ambiguous. CDR1 and CDR2 from the germline V gene are SGHVS and FQNEAQ. Deletions cut 2 bases from V and 8 bases from J, with 5 bases between. The CDR3 runs 11 residues. CDR3 amino acids: CASSLPGTQYF. CDR3 nucleotides: TGTGCCAGCAGCTTACCGGGTACGCAGTATTTT. Full variable domain (remainder filled in from reference TRBV7-8 and TRBJ2-3): GAGVSQSPRYKVAKRGQDVALRCDPISGHVSLFWYQQALGQGPEFLTYFQNEAQLDKSGLPSDRFFAERPEGSVSTLKIQRTQQEDSAVYLCASSLPGTQYFGPGTRLTVL.

This chain uses TRBV5-4 with TRBJ1-1, with D unresolved. Germline CDR1 SGHNT, CDR2 YYREEE (reference sequence). Trimming took 0 bases from V and 2 from J, leaving 14 bases between them. The CDR3 loop spans 16 amino acids. This CDR3 reads CASSLVLGRPNTEAFF. The CDR3 region has the DNA TGTGCCAGCAGCTTGGTGCTGGGGAGGCCTAACACTGAAGCTTTCTTT.

This rearrangement joins TRBV10-3 to TRBJ1-6, with D perhaps TRBD1 (6 bases). The germline gives CDR1 ENHRY, CDR2 SYGVKD. The V gene lost 11 bases and the J gene lost 5 bases, with 16 bases spanning the gap. The CDR3 covers 14 residues. CDR3 DNA sequence: TGTGCCGCCTCCGGTGACAGGAATAATTCACCCCTCCACTTT. Its translation: CAASGDRNNSPLHF.

The chain carries TRBV29-1 and TRBJ1-2; 7 bases align to TRBD1. V shed 6 bases, J shed 4 bases, and the junction held 8 bases outside the gene matches. In germline, CDR1 is SQVTM, CDR2 ANQGSEA. The CDR3 covers 13 residues. CDR3 sequence (DNA): TGCAGCGTCGAGGGGGCGGGGGGCTATGGCTACACCTTC. Protein product: CSVEGAGGYGYTF. Looking up the rest from reference TRBV29-1 and TRBJ1-2 gives the full variable domain: SAVISQKPSRDICQRGTSLTIQCQVDSQVTMMFWYRQQPGQSLTLIATANQGSEATYESGFVIDKFPISRPNLTFSTLTVSNMSPEDSSIYLCSVEGAGGYGYTFGSGTRLTVV.

This clone has just one count. This rearrangement joins TRBV7-9 to TRBJ2-3; maybe TRBD1 (7 bases). The CDR3 runs 12 residues. Germline assignment: CDR1 SEHNR and CDR2 FQNEAQ (reference sequence). The ends were cut back, 6 bases at V and 6 bases at J, with 10 bases in the middle. The DNA for the CDR3 is TGTGCCAGCAGACCAGGGGGGGATACGCAGTATTTT. Protein product: CASRPGGDTQYF.

The genes are TRBV7-2 and TRBJ2-1; no clear D. V dropped 5 bases and J dropped 11 bases, with 7 bases sitting between them. The CDR3 length is 10 residues. Germline V CDR1 and CDR2: SGHTA, FQGNSA. For the CDR3, the DNA is TGTGCCAGCAGCGGAGCACAGCAGTTCTTC. Its translation: CASSGAQQFF.

The chain links TRBV5-1 to TRBJ1-1, with D possibly being TRBD1 (5 bases). This CDR3 has 17 residues. Trimming stripped 0 bases from V and 0 bases from J, with 15 bases between. CDR1 and CDR2 (germline): SGHRS, YFSETQ. The CDR3 coding sequence is TGCGCCAGCAGCTTGGATAAGGGGCGAACTATGAACACTGAAGCTTTCTTT. Translating gives CASSLDKGRTMNTEAFF.

As concerns this clone: The junction departs from the called germline gene at one end, perhaps through a read error. CDR3 bases: TGCGCCAGCAGCAAACAAGACAGGGAGGATTCGCCCCTCCACTTT. Its translation is CASSKQDREDSPLHF. V usage is TRBV4-1 and J usage is TRBJ1-6, with TRBD1 matching 7 bases. Germline CDR1 reads MGHRA; CDR2 reads YSYEKL. There are 15 residues in the CDR3.

The rearrangement joins TRBV20-1 to TRBJ2-1, with D possibly being TRBD2 (7 bases). Between the trimmed V and J ends, which lost 3 bases and 6 bases, there was a span of 15 bases. The germline V gene encodes CDR1 DFQATT and CDR2 SNEGSKA (reference sequence). There are 14 residues in the CDR3. In DNA form, the CDR3 reads TGCAGTGCTAGTTCCGGGGGGCCGGTCAATGAGCAGTTCTTC. Amino acid sequence: CSASSGGPVNEQFF.

In its sample, this clone was seen a few times. The rearrangement uses TRBV7-2 and TRBJ1-5; D remains unclear. Trimming removed 2 bases from V and 2 bases from J, with 7 bases in between. This CDR3 contains 14 residues. Per germline, CDR1 SGHTA and CDR2 FQGNSA. The CDR3, as DNA: TGTGCCAGCAGCTTAATTAATGGCAATCAGCCCCAGCATTTT. As protein: CASSLINGNQPQHF. The full variable domain, in which reference TRBV7-2 and TRBJ1-5 provide the parts outside the CDR3, is GAGVSQSPSNKVTEKGKDVELRCDPISGHTALYWYRQSLGQGLEFLIYFQGNSAPDKSGLPSDRFSAERTGGSVSTLTIQRTQQEDSAVYLCASSLINGNQPQHFGDGTRLSIL.

This sequence joins TRBV5-6 and TRBJ1-1, with D possibly being TRBD1 (5 bases). Germline values: CDR1 SGHDT, CDR2 YYEEEE. The CDR3 consists of 13 residues. Trimming left V 4 bases short and J 3 bases short, with 10 bases between. The DNA for the CDR3 is TGTGCCAGCAGCCAGGGTAGGGACACTGAAGCTTTCTTT. Amino acids: CASSQGRDTEAFF.

This clone was recorded a few times. CDR3 sequence: CASSLVLLTAEGGYTF. The CDR3 nucleotides read TGTGCCAGCAGCTTGGTCCTACTGACAGCGGAGGGTGGCTACACCTTC. The V call is TRBV5-4, the J call TRBJ1-2; D may be TRBD1 (5 bases). V was pared by 0 bases and J by 7 bases, with 19 bases between. The CDR3 is 16 residues long. CDR1 and CDR2 (germline): SGHNT, YYREEE (reference sequence).

The rearrangement joins TRBV29-1 to TRBJ2-7; 7 positions agree with TRBD1. Trimming took 6 bases from V and 3 from J; bases not matched to a gene: 8. The germline V gene encodes CDR1 SQVTM and CDR2 ANQGSEA. The CDR3 totals 13 residues. The CDR3 loop is CSVNSRQGYEQYF. Written as DNA, the CDR3 is TGCAGCGTAAACTCGAGACAGGGCTACGAGCAGTACTTC.

This clone occurred a few times. Here the CDR3 DNA reads TGCGCCAGCAGACCGGGACAGGGATCCCCTGAGCAGTACTTC. Translating it yields CASRPGQGSPEQYF. The V call is TRBV5-1, the J call TRBJ2-7; 9 bases are shared with TRBD1. CDR1 and CDR2 from the germline V gene are SGHRS and YFSETQ. The CDR3 loop spans 14 amino acids. Trimming took 5 bases from V and 7 from J; bases not matched to a gene: 10.

This clone appeared a single time. The CDR3 DNA is TGTGCCAGCAGCTTAGTCCCCCCCCGCGAGACAGGTGTGAACACTGAAGCTTTCTTT. Translation: CASSLVPPRETGVNTEAFF. The chain joins TRBV7-8 to TRBJ1-1; maybe TRBD1 (6 bases). The germline gives CDR1 SGHVS, CDR2 FQNEAQ. This CDR3 has 19 amino acids. Trimming shortened V by 1 base and J by 0 bases, and 21 bases separated the two germline ends.

The chain is built from TRBV3-1 (or the pseudogene TRBV3-2) and TRBJ2-5; D is unresolved. Trimming removed 1 base from V and 5 bases from J, with 2 bases in between. CDR3 length: 11 residues. CDR1 is LGHDT and CDR2 is YNNKEL in the germline V gene (reference sequence). CDR3 in DNA: TGTGCCAGCAGCCAAGCGGAGACCCAGTACTTC. This sequence encodes CASSQAETQYF.

The chain combines TRBV30 with TRBJ1-4, with D maybe TRBD1 (5 bases). Germline CDR1 is GTSNPN and CDR2 is SVGIG (reference sequence). V lost 0 bases, J lost 6 bases, and 8 bases lay in between. The length of the CDR3 is 13 residues. CDR3 amino acids: CAWSVSRDEKLFF. In nucleotides, the CDR3 is TGTGCCTGGAGTGTCTCCAGGGATGAAAAACTGTTTTTT.

This chain uses TRBV30 with TRBJ2-5; TRBD2 is a possible D gene (6 bases). Deletions cut 2 bases from V and 6 bases from J, with 16 bases between. Germline V gene lookup returns CDR1 GTSNPN and CDR2 SVGIG (reference sequence). CDR3 length: 14 residues. The CDR3 loop is CAWSSPGDEKTQYF. The DNA for the CDR3 is TGTGCCTGGAGTTCACCGGGGGACGAGAAGACCCAGTACTTC.